This TCR beta chain was profiled in a study of cytomegalovirus exposure and HLA in healthy donors. Findings and caveats of the study: Later work showed greater clonal expansion in HLA-associated TCR beta chains than in equally common others. Sequencing had likely introduced a cluster of highly shared sequence variants as an artifact.

It was with 60 Vbeta and 13 Jbeta primers that the PCR ran. Produced via immunoSEQ multiplex PCR; TCRdb's table is partial and in-frame only. The data show around 150,000 clones, with 77% seen just once and approximately 2.4% held by the top ten. This CDR3 region has 14 residues. Trimming left V 2 bases short and J 2 bases short, with 9 bases between. Germline assignment: CDR1 MNHEY and CDR2 SVGAGI. As for this clone: No antigen is known for it.

The sequence came from a woman aged 40 to 55 in good health and CMV-seropositive. This chain links TRBV6-5 with TRBJ1-1, with D hard to call. Source material: PBMCs. This CDR3 is CASSYERGNTEAFF. CDR3 bases: TGTGCCAGCAGTTACGAACGGGGTAACACTGAAGCTTTCTTT.